The 20 T cell receptor beta chains reported below all come from one sample, sequenced in a study of blood T cell repertoires in COVID-19. Method: immunoSEQ multiplex PCR; TCRdb's copy keeps in-frame clones and lacks some. The sample holds roughly 120,000 clones, around 86% seen once. The material sequenced was peripheral blood. The source is a man aged 40-49 years with acute or convalescent COVID-19.

This clone was recorded once. V gene TRBV19 combines with J gene TRBJ2-3, with D possibly TRBD1 on 5 matching bases. The CDR3 extends over 15 amino acids. Germline-derived CDR1 and CDR2 are LNHDA and SQIVND (reference sequence). Between the trimmed V and J ends, which lost 6 bases and 2 bases, there was a span of 15 bases. This chain's CDR3 is CASRQAGLYTDTQYF. CDR3 sequence (DNA): TGTGCCAGTAGGCAGGCAGGGCTTTACACAGATACGCAGTATTTT.

The V gene is TRBV3-1 (or the pseudogene TRBV3-2), the J gene TRBJ1-2; 7 bases line up with TRBD1. V lost 5 bases to trimming and J lost 4 bases; unmatched junction nucleotides: 10. Per the germline V gene, CDR1 is LGHDT and CDR2 is YNNKEL (reference sequence). The CDR3 spans 15 residues. The CDR3 loop reads CASSARRDSLYGYTF. In nucleotides, the CDR3 is TGTGCCAGCAGCGCTCGCCGGGACAGTCTCTATGGCTACACCTTC.

V gene TRBV4-2 combines with J gene TRBJ2-3; a weak D match, TRBD1 (5 bases). Per the germline V gene, CDR1 is LGHNA and CDR2 is YNFKEQ. The CDR3 contains 17 residues. V dropped 0 bases and J dropped 2 bases, with 15 bases sitting between them. CDR3: CASSQDRVESHTDTQYF. DNA for the CDR3: TGTGCCAGCAGCCAAGACAGGGTTGAATCACACACAGATACGCAGTATTTT.

The chain links TRBV11-3 to TRBJ2-5; TRBD2 agrees at 7 bases. J gave up 5 bases and V 3 bases, and 12 bases lay outside the gene matches. The CDR3 totals 16 residues. Per the germline V gene, CDR1 is SGHNT and CDR2 is YENEEA. The DNA for the CDR3 is TGTGCCAGCAGCTTTCGGAGGACGGGAGGAGCCGAGACCCAGTACTTC. Translation gives CASSFRRTGGAETQYF.

The V and J genes are TRBV19 and TRBJ2-3; 9 positions match TRBD2. V shed 10 bases and J 2 bases; nucleotides not matched to a gene: 19. The CDR3 length is 18 residues. Germline V gene data show CDR1 as LNHDA and CDR2 as SQIVND (reference sequence). The CDR3 region is CATRRGSGGVLITDTQYF. CDR3 coding DNA: TGTGCCACCCGACGGGGTAGCGGGGGAGTGCTGATCACAGATACGCAGTATTTT.

This chain uses TRBV24-1 with TRBJ2-1, with D tentatively TRBD2 (7 bases). CDR1 KGHDR and CDR2 SFDVKD come from the germline V gene. V was shortened by 6 bases and J by 6 bases, with 20 bases between the two germline ends. The CDR3 spans 16 residues. The CDR3 DNA reads as TGTGCCACCAGTCTACCCGGGTGGGGGGGGCGCAATGAGCAGTTCTTC. It yields the protein CATSLPGWGGRNEQFF.

The J gene is TRBJ2-7, the V gene TRBV20-1; possible D gene TRBD2, 6 bases. The CDR3 covers 11 residues. Looked up from germline, CDR1 is DFQATT and CDR2 is SNEGSKA (reference sequence). Trimming shortened V by 3 bases and J by 6 bases, and 9 bases separated the two germline ends. CDR3 sequence (DNA): TGCAGTGCTAGCTGGGGAGGCGAGCAGTACTTC. Protein sequence: CSASWGGEQYF.

The rearrangement links TRBV7-8 to TRBJ1-5; D not resolved. Germline V CDR1 and CDR2: SGHVS, FQNEAQ. Trimming shortened V by 5 bases and J by 6 bases, and 8 bases separated the two germline ends. This CDR3 is built from 12 residues. The CDR3 protein is CASSQTSQPQHF. DNA of the CDR3: TGTGCCAGCAGCCAGACTAGTCAGCCCCAGCATTTT.

This chain joins TRBV9 and TRBJ1-1; no definite D call. Trimming left V 0 bases short and J 1 base short, with 10 bases between. From germline, CDR1 is SGDLS and CDR2 YYNGEE. This CDR3 has 15 amino acids. The CDR3 sequence is CASSVVGEGNTEAFF. The CDR3, as DNA: TGTGCCAGCAGCGTAGTTGGGGAGGGGAACACTGAAGCTTTCTTT.

A single count supports this clone. V gene TRBV5-1 combines with J gene TRBJ2-2, with a weak D call TRBD1 (5 bases). Deletions cut 0 bases from V and 7 bases from J, with 13 bases between. Germline V gives CDR1 SGHRS, CDR2 YFSETQ. The CDR3 has 15 residues. The CDR3 nucleotides read TGCGCCAGCAGCTTGGGTCCCAGGGATGGCGGGGAGCTGTTTTTT. Protein: CASSLGPRDGGELFF.

This chain links TRBV18 with TRBJ2-7, with 8 bases matching TRBD2. The CDR3 is made up of 16 amino acids. The germline V gene encodes CDR1 KGHSH and CDR2 LQKENI. V gave up 3 bases and J gave up 1 base; unmatched junction bases: 8. DNA for the CDR3: TGTGCCAGCTCACCGAGGGAGGCGGGAGGTTCCTACGAGCAGTACTTC. It encodes CASSPREAGGSYEQYF.

V gene TRBV7-2 combines with J gene TRBJ2-5; TRBD2 agrees at 9 bases. With V trimmed by 5 bases and J by 3 bases, 13 bases remained unmatched. In germline, CDR1 is SGHTA, CDR2 FQGNSA. CDR3 length equals 17 residues. CDR3 residues: CASSRPLAGVLKETQYF. The CDR3 region has the DNA TGTGCCAGCAGCCGCCCATTAGCGGGAGTCCTTAAAGAGACCCAGTACTTC.

The rearrangement uses TRBV11-3 and TRBJ2-1, with 7 bases fitting TRBD1. Trimming at V came to 3 bases and at J to 10 bases, leaving 9 bases not matched to a gene. The CDR3 is 14 residues long. Germline values: CDR1 SGHNT, CDR2 YENEEA. CDR3 loop: CASSLVSTGAEQFF. CDR3 nucleotides: TGTGCCAGCAGCTTGGTCTCTACAGGGGCCGAGCAGTTCTTC.

This clone was picked up one time. As DNA, the CDR3 is TGTGCCATCCACGGGGGCTCTGGGGCCAACGTCCTGACTTTC. This encodes CAIHGGSGANVLTF. The rearrangement uses TRBV10-3 and TRBJ2-6, with D tentatively TRBD2 (6 bases). V lost 8 bases to trimming and J lost 0 bases, with 8 bases between them. Per germline, CDR1 ENHRY and CDR2 SYGVKD. The CDR3 is made up of 14 amino acids.

The chain combines TRBV6-2 or TRBV6-3 with TRBJ1-2, with a possible D match to TRBD1 (6 bases). Germline CDR1 reads MNHEY; CDR2 reads SVGEGT. The V end lost 0 bases, the J end lost 3 bases, and 14 bases lay between the germline ends. There are 16 residues in the CDR3. CDR3 in amino acids: CASSYSTGGTHYGYTF. The CDR3, as DNA: TGTGCCAGCAGTTACTCGACGGGGGGGACACACTATGGCTACACCTTC.

This clone was counted once. The chain has TRBV12-3 or TRBV12-4 and TRBJ1-2; tentative D call: TRBD1 (5 bases). The CDR3 covers 13 residues. V gave up 1 base and J gave up 4 bases, with 7 bases separating them. The CDR3 DNA sequence: TGTGCCAGCAGTTTAGACACAGGCTATGGCTACACCTTC. It is translated as CASSLDTGYGYTF.

V gene TRBV7-2 combines with J gene TRBJ1-5; D possibly corresponds to TRBD1 (6 bases). V was shortened by 2 bases and J by 3 bases, with 17 bases between the two germline ends. Germline values: CDR1 SGHTA, CDR2 FQGNSA. CDR3 length: 17 amino acids. Here the CDR3 reads CASSLKGGLADNQPQHF. Here the CDR3 DNA reads TGTGCCAGCAGCTTAAAGGGGGGGTTGGCAGACAATCAGCCCCAGCATTTT.

The chain is built from TRBV4-2 and TRBJ2-3; TRBD2 matches at 10 bases. The trim removed 0 bases at V and 1 base at J, leaving 4 bases unmatched. Looked up from germline, CDR1 is LGHNA and CDR2 is YNFKEQ. This CDR3 contains 17 residues. The CDR3 reads CASSQDLTSGGTDTQYF. The CDR3, as DNA: TGTGCCAGCAGCCAAGATTTAACTAGCGGGGGCACAGATACGCAGTATTTT.

The J gene is TRBJ1-2, the V gene TRBV18, with 9 bases fitting TRBD1. CDR1 is KGHSH, CDR2 LQKENI, per germline. Losses at the gene ends were 4 bases for V and 4 bases for J; bases not matched to a gene: 4. The CDR3 has 14 amino acids. CDR3 sequence reads: CASSRTGEGYGYTF. CDR3 nucleotide sequence: TGTGCCAGCTCACGGACAGGGGAGGGCTATGGCTACACCTTC.

The V gene is TRBV20-1, the J gene TRBJ2-5; 12 nucleotides align to TRBD2. After removal of 3 bases from V and 4 bases from J, the junction contained 3 bases not matched to a gene. This CDR3 is 14 amino acids long. Germline values: CDR1 DFQATT, CDR2 SNEGSKA (reference sequence). CDR3 DNA: TGCAGTGCTAGTGCGGGACTAGCGGGAGAGACCCAGTACTTC. This encodes CSASAGLAGETQYF.